Each of the 25 T cell receptor beta chains below was sequenced from the same sample in a study of blood T cell repertoires in COVID-19 (dated by TCRdb to 2020 to 2022). The library was prepared using the immunoSEQ multiplex PCR assay. Here the immuneACCESS table is served through TCRdb, limited to in-frame sequences with V and J called. Missing clones are a known gap in these copies; in checked studies unresolved V genes cover under half, and the rest lacks a known reason. The sample contains over 20,000 clones, around 88% of them found a single time. The ten largest clonotypes hold under 20% of the sample. Source material: peripheral blood. The source is a man in his 70s with acute or convalescent COVID-19.

The chain uses TRBV4-1 and TRBJ1-4, with a weak D call TRBD1 (6 bases). The CDR3 length is 18 residues. Trimming removed 1 base at V and 2 bases at J, with 17 bases between. Germline-derived CDR1 and CDR2 are MGHRA and YSYEKL. The CDR3 region has the DNA TGCGCCAGCAGCCAAGTCAGGGGCCAACAACGTACTAATGAAAAACTGTTTTTT. It encodes CASSQVRGQQRTNEKLFF.

The chain employs TRBV5-6 and TRBJ2-6; D possibly corresponds to TRBD1 (5 bases). Trimming removed 1 base from V and 0 bases from J, with 8 bases in between. This CDR3 contains 16 residues. Germline V gives CDR1 SGHDT, CDR2 YYEEEE. CDR3 nucleotides: TGTGCCAGCAGCTTGACTGACAGCTCTGGGGCCAACGTCCTGACTTTC. Translated: CASSLTDSSGANVLTF. Complete variable domain (other parts from reference TRBV5-6 and TRBJ2-6): DAGVTQSPTHLIKTRGQQVTLRCSPKSGHDTVSWYQQALGQGPQFIFQYYEEEERQRGNFPDRFSGHQFPNYSSELNVNALLLGDSALYLCASSLTDSSGANVLTFGAGSRLTVL.

This chain joins TRBV6-2 or TRBV6-3 and TRBJ2-3; 9 bases line up with TRBD2. V shed 4 bases and J 3 bases; nucleotides not matched to a gene: 11. This CDR3 has 17 residues. Looked up from germline, CDR1 is MNHEY and CDR2 is SVGEGT. For the CDR3, the DNA is TGTGCCAGCAGTTCCCGCGGGAGGGCCCAAAGGACAGATACGCAGTATTTT. Its translation: CASSSRGRAQRTDTQYF.

V gene TRBV7-2 combines with J gene TRBJ1-1, with 7 positions matching TRBD1. The CDR3 loop spans 16 amino acids. Trimming at V came to 0 bases and at J to 1 base, leaving 5 bases not matched to a gene. CDR1 is SGHTA and CDR2 is FQGNSA in the germline V gene. CDR3: CASSLAGGLGNTEAFF. CDR3 DNA: TGTGCCAGCAGCTTAGCAGGGGGCCTCGGGAACACTGAAGCTTTCTTT. Drawing the rest from reference TRBV7-2 and TRBJ1-1, the complete variable domain is GAGVSQSPSNKVTEKGKDVELRCDPISGHTALYWYRQSLGQGLEFLIYFQGNSAPDKSGLPSDRFSAERTGGSVSTLTIQRTQQEDSAVYLCASSLAGGLGNTEAFFGQGTRLTVV.

This chain links TRBV18 with TRBJ1-5; no firm D call. Trimming took 3 bases from V and 0 from J, leaving 6 bases between them. Germline CDR1 and CDR2: KGHSH and LQKENI. The CDR3 covers 14 residues. The CDR3 region has the DNA TGTGCCAGCTCACCCGGGTTTAGCAATCAGCCCCAGCATTTT. As protein: CASSPGFSNQPQHF.

The chain recombines TRBV28 with TRBJ1-4; 7 nucleotides line up with TRBD1. The V and J ends lost 5 bases and 8 bases, in that order; junction bases with no gene match: 8. The CDR3 consists of 14 residues. The germline V gene encodes CDR1 MDHEN and CDR2 SYDVKM. CDR3 DNA sequence: TGTGCCAGCAGTCCACAGGGGCTGGAGGAAAAACTGTTTTTT. Amino acid sequence: CASSPQGLEEKLFF.

V is TRBV4-2 and J is TRBJ2-1, with D unresolved. Germline loops: CDR1 LGHNA, CDR2 YNFKEQ. Trimming took off 0 bases at V and 5 bases at J, with 5 bases between the two ends. CDR3 length: 13 residues. CDR3 DNA: TGTGCCAGCAGCCAAGATCCCGACAATGAGCAGTTCTTC. Amino acid sequence: CASSQDPDNEQFF.

The chain recombines TRBV4-2 with TRBJ2-5; 9 bases match TRBD2. Germline V lookup: CDR1 LGHNA, CDR2 YNFKEQ. This CDR3 is built from 19 residues. V was clipped by 1 base and J by 2 bases; unmatched bases: 14. CDR3 sequence: CASSQGPPASGNPQETQYF. CDR3 coding DNA: TGTGCCAGCAGCCAAGGACCCCCAGCTAGCGGGAACCCACAAGAGACCCAGTACTTC.

The V gene is TRBV6-1, the J gene TRBJ2-7; 8 nucleotides line up with TRBD1. Unmatched junction bases numbered 7, after V lost 2 bases and J lost 7 bases. The CDR3 is 14 residues long. Germline V gives CDR1 MNHNS, CDR2 SASEGT. CDR3 DNA sequence: TGTGCCAGCAGTGAAAGGGACAGGCCGGAGGAGCAGTACTTC. Its protein product is CASSERDRPEEQYF.

The chain joins TRBV7-8 to TRBJ1-5; D may be TRBD1 (5 bases). This CDR3 contains 13 residues. Trimming shortened V by 5 bases and J by 2 bases, and 7 bases separated the two germline ends. CDR1 SGHVS and CDR2 FQNEAQ come from the germline V gene. DNA of the CDR3: TGTGCCAGCAGCATCAGGGGCAATCAGCCCCAGCATTTT. Protein product: CASSIRGNQPQHF.

The genes are TRBV5-4 and TRBJ2-7; no firm D call. Trimming stripped 0 bases from V and 1 base from J, with 14 bases between. CDR1 SGHNT and CDR2 YYREEE come from the germline V gene (reference sequence). The CDR3 extends over 16 amino acids. CDR3 amino acids: CASSLGPPQASYEQYF. CDR3 sequence (DNA): TGTGCCAGCAGCTTGGGGCCCCCACAAGCGTCCTACGAGCAGTACTTC.

This clone showed up just a few times. This chain connects TRBV7-3 to TRBJ2-1; TRBD2 matches 9 bases. The length of the CDR3 is 16 residues. Germline V gene data show CDR1 as SGHTA and CDR2 as FQGTGA. The trim removed 4 bases at V and 6 bases at J, leaving 10 bases unmatched. The CDR3 coding sequence is TGTGCCAGCAGCTCCCTCGCGGGAGGGAACTTCAATGAGCAGTTCTTC. Protein: CASSSLAGGNFNEQFF.

The chain has TRBV11-3 and TRBJ2-3; TRBD2 agrees at 16 bases. Germline V lookup: CDR1 SGHNT, CDR2 YENEEA. With V trimmed by 4 bases and J by 4 bases, 5 bases remained unmatched. The CDR3 has 17 amino acids. For the CDR3, the DNA is TGTGCCAGCAGCTCGGGACTAGCGGGAGGGCTGTCAGATACGCAGTATTTT. It encodes CASSSGLAGGLSDTQYF.

The chain is built from TRBV24-1 and TRBJ2-3, with D perhaps matching TRBD2 (6 bases). Trimming took 4 bases from V and 0 from J, leaving 16 bases between them. Per the germline V gene, CDR1 is KGHDR and CDR2 is SFDVKD. There are 17 residues in the CDR3. Here the CDR3 reads CATSDPKGSGSTDTQYF. The CDR3 nucleotides read TGTGCCACCAGTGACCCGAAAGGGAGCGGGAGCACAGATACGCAGTATTTT.

This chain joins TRBV13 and TRBJ1-3; possibly TRBD1 for D (6 bases). CDR1 and CDR2 from the germline V gene are PRHDT and FYEKMQ (reference sequence). Trimming took 5 bases from V and 5 from J, leaving 10 bases between them. CDR3 length equals 13 residues. The DNA of the CDR3 is TGTGCCAGCAGCCCCGGGACACGAAACACCATATATTTT. Translating gives CASSPGTRNTIYF.

The chain joins TRBV5-4 to TRBJ2-1; 8 positions match TRBD1. V was clipped by 4 bases and J by 6 bases; unmatched bases: 6. Germline CDR1 is SGHNT and CDR2 is YYREEE (reference sequence). The CDR3 runs to 14 residues. CDR3: CASSPRTGINEQFF. CDR3 in DNA: TGTGCCAGCAGCCCACGGACAGGGATCAATGAGCAGTTCTTC.

In this sample, this clone turned up once. This sample also contains other DNA sequences that code for the same CDR3. This chain links TRBV6-2 or TRBV6-3 with TRBJ2-7; the D gene is possibly TRBD1 (5 bases). The CDR3 runs to 12 residues. V lost 5 bases and J lost 5, with 10 bases in between. The germline gives CDR1 MNHEY, CDR2 SVGEGT. The CDR3 reads CASSPARDEQYF. In DNA form, the CDR3 reads TGTGCCAGCAGTCCGGCCAGGGACGAGCAGTACTTC.

The chain couples TRBV28 to TRBJ2-7; D possibly corresponds to TRBD1 (6 bases). V lost 5 bases, J lost 2 bases, and 16 bases lay in between. Per germline, CDR1 MDHEN and CDR2 SYDVKM. This CDR3 has 15 amino acids. CDR3 nucleotides: TGTGCCAGCAGTATAACAGGGAATTTGCCCTACGAGCAGTACTTC. Translated: CASSITGNLPYEQYF.

This clone occurred once. The rearrangement joins TRBV11-2 to TRBJ2-7, with 9 bases matching TRBD2. The CDR3 spans 15 residues. J was trimmed by 2 bases and V by 6 bases; bases with no gene match: 8. Germline V gene sequence: CDR1 SGHAT, CDR2 FQNNGV. CDR3 loop: CASSRSGSSPYEQYF. The DNA for the CDR3 is TGTGCCAGCAGTCGTAGCGGGAGTTCCCCCTACGAGCAGTACTTC.

The V call is TRBV28, the J call TRBJ1-1; D gene unclear. The CDR3 has 12 residues. CDR1 is MDHEN and CDR2 is SYDVKM in the germline V gene. The V and J ends lost 3 bases and 6 bases respectively, with 8 bases between them. The CDR3 spells CASSFPTAEAFF. The CDR3 DNA is TGTGCCAGCAGTTTCCCTACAGCTGAAGCTTTCTTT.

The gene calls are TRBV9 and TRBJ2-1; TRBD2 matches 8 bases. The length of the CDR3 is 15 residues. Germline lookup yields CDR1 SGDLS and CDR2 YYNGEE. Trimming cost V 5 bases and J 12 bases; bases outside gene matches: 16. This CDR3 is CASRASGSGSTGQFF. Here the CDR3 DNA reads TGTGCCAGCAGGGCAAGCGGGAGTGGATCTACTGGGCAGTTCTTC. The entire variable domain, with the rest obtained from reference TRBV9 and TRBJ2-1, is as follows: DSGVTQTPKHLITATGQRVTLRCSPRSGDLSVYWYQQSLDQGLQFLIQYYNGEERAKGNILERFSAQQFPDLHSELNLSSLELGDSALYFCASRASGSGSTGQFFGPGTRLTVL.

V is TRBV7-9 and J is TRBJ2-1, with TRBD2 identical over 11 bases. This CDR3 spans 16 amino acids. Germline trimming cut 1 base from V and 9 bases from J; bases unmatched to any gene: 8. Germline V gene data show CDR1 as SEHNR and CDR2 as FQNEAQ (reference sequence). The CDR3 reads CASSLDLAGGFGEQFF. For the CDR3, the DNA is TGTGCCAGCAGCTTAGATCTAGCGGGAGGCTTCGGTGAGCAGTTCTTC.

The V and J genes are TRBV2 and TRBJ2-7; 7 positions agree with TRBD1. The CDR3 is 12 amino acids. CDR1 and CDR2 (germline): SNHLY, FYNNEI. V was clipped by 5 bases and J by 4 bases; unmatched bases: 2. The CDR3 spells CASSQTGYEQYF. CDR3 in DNA: TGTGCCAGCAGTCAGACAGGGTACGAGCAGTACTTC. The full variable domain, in which reference TRBV2 and TRBJ2-7 provide the parts outside the CDR3, is EPEVTQTPSHQVTQMGQEVILRCVPISNHLYFYWYRQILGQKVEFLVSFYNNEISEKSEIFDDQFSVERPDGSNFTLKIRSTKLEDSAMYFCASSQTGYEQYFGPGTRLTVT.

The chain has TRBV11-3 and TRBJ1-4; 8 bases map to TRBD1. This CDR3 region has 13 residues. V trimming: 5 bases; J trimming: 8 bases; junction bases outside the gene matches: 4. CDR1 is SGHNT, CDR2 YENEEA, per germline. CDR3 sequence: CASSIRQGEKLFF. CDR3 nucleotide sequence: TGTGCCAGCAGCATACGACAGGGGGAAAAACTGTTTTTT.

The chain combines TRBV7-2 with TRBJ2-1; 7 bases line up with TRBD2. J lost 7 bases, V lost 2 bases, and 8 bases had no gene match. The CDR3 runs 15 residues. Germline lookup yields CDR1 SGHTA and CDR2 FQGNSA. The CDR3 loop reads CASSLWGGSRNEQFF. The CDR3 DNA reads as TGTGCCAGCAGCTTATGGGGCGGGAGTAGGAATGAGCAGTTCTTC.